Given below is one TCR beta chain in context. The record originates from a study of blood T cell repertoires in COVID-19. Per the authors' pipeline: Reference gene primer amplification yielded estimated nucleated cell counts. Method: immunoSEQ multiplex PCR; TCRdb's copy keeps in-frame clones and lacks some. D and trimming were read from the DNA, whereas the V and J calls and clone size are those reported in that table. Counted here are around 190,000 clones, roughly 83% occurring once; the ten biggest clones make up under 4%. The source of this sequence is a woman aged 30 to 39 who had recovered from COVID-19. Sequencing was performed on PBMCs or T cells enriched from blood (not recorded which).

The CDR3 here is CASSLIGQSYNEQFF. The CDR3 bases are TGTGCCAGCAGTTTAATTGGACAGTCCTACAATGAGCAGTTCTTC. This sequence joins TRBV28 and TRBJ2-1, with D maybe TRBD1 (6 bases). Trimming pared 2 bases from V and 1 base from J, leaving 9 bases between. The CDR3 extends over 15 amino acids. Germline lookup yields CDR1 MDHEN and CDR2 SYDVKM.